This TCR beta chain was captured by sequencing in a study of identical twins. The CDR3 runs 15 residues. V shed 0 bases and J shed 0 bases, with 3 bases lying between them. Germline V CDR1 and CDR2: KGHSH, LQKENI. TCRdb reprocessed the 5' RACE reads via MiXCR and lists one record per CDR3 protein. The sample holds around 450,000 distinct CDR3 sequences, approximately 14% seen once. These sequences were also reported in another study, on yellow fever vaccine responses in identical twins.

The sequenced sample consisted of CD4+ T cells sorted from blood. This rearrangement joins TRBV18 to TRBJ2-6; unclear D gene. The receptor's source is a woman aged 18-29 years in good health. The CDR3 protein is CASSPPGSGANVLTF. Written as DNA, the CDR3 is TGTGCCAGCTCACCACCCGGCTCTGGGGCCAACGTCCTGACTTTC.